This T cell receptor (beta chain) was recovered during a study of prognosis after radiotherapy for stage I lung cancer. In the study overall: Recruiting of stage I non-small cell lung cancer patients into the study occurred between early 2018 and 2019. The tumors were adenocarcinoma in 11 to 12 patients (squamous cell carcinoma in about 7).

At least ten counts were recorded for this clonotype. Germline CDR1 reads SGHTA; CDR2 reads FQGNSA. V lost 1 base and J lost 5, with 21 bases in between. The CDR3 runs to 17 residues. TCR beta CDR3 amplification from genomic DNA was performed by two-round multiplex PCR. Specific primers for each TRBV and TRBJ gene were what first-round PCR used. TCRdb recomputed calls from the multiplex PCR reads with MiXCR, one row per CDR3 protein. The table has 15,000 or so distinct CDR3 sequences, 25% to 30% seen once; the top ten hold approximately 33%. The sample consisted of PBMCs, taken before or after stereotactic body radiation therapy (not recorded which). The receptor was isolated from a donor over 45 with non-small cell lung cancer. The chain recombines TRBV7-2 with TRBJ2-7; possible D gene TRBD1, 6 bases. CDR3 loop: CASSLGWGHKSLDEQYF. Here the CDR3 DNA reads TGTGCCAGCAGCTTAGGCTGGGGACACAAAAGCCTGGACGAGCAGTACTTC.